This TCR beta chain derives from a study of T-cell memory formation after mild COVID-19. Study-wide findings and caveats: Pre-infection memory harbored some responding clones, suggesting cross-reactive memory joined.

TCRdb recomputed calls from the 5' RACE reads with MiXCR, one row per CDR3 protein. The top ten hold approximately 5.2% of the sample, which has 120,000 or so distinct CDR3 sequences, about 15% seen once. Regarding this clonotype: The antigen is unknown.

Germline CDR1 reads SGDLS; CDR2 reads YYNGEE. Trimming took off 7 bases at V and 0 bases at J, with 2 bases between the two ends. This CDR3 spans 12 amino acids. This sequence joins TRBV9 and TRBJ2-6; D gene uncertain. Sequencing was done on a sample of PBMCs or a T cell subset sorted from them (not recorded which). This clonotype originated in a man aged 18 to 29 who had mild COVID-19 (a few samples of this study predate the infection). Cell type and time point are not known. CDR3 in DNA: TGTGCCAGCGGCTCTGGGGCCAACGTCCTGACTTTC. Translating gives CASGSGANVLTF.